This entry lists 7 T cell receptor beta chains sequenced from one sample in a study of blood T cells in healthy people across ages. Then a second PCR, running roughly 7 to 11 cycles, was carried out with a sample-barcoded 5' primer and a J-beta primer mix. TCRdb recomputed calls from the 5' RACE reads with MiXCR, one row per CDR3 protein. The table shows roughly 500,000 distinct CDR3 sequences, with roughly 28% occurring only once. Sequences were obtained from blood. The receptor source for this set is a woman between 65 and 79 years old in good health.

This clonotype was picked up a small number of times. This rearrangement joins TRBV27 to TRBJ1-1; 7 bases fit TRBD1. V trimming: 4 bases; J trimming: 4 bases; junction bases outside the gene matches: 6. The CDR3 contains 14 residues. The germline V gene has CDR1 MNHEY and CDR2 SMNVEV (reference sequence). CDR3 in amino acids: CASSSRQGVTEAFF. The CDR3 coding sequence is TGTGCCAGCAGTTCCCGACAGGGTGTCACTGAAGCTTTCTTT.

This clonotype was detected only a few times. The chain employs TRBV7-2 and TRBJ2-3; 7 nucleotides match TRBD1. This CDR3 has 16 residues. Germline CDR1 reads SGHTA; CDR2 reads FQGNSA. V lost 3 bases, J lost 6 bases, and 12 bases stayed unmatched. CDR3 DNA: TGTGCCAGCAGCTTTCCAGGGGACAGCCTATTTGATACGCAGTATTTT. Encoded protein: CASSFPGDSLFDTQYF.

This clonotype was seen only a few times. One end of the junction does not line up with germline, which may come from a read error. The chain recombines TRBV19 with TRBJ2-5; 10 bases fit TRBD1. The last part of the DNA fits TRBJ2-7 better; the J call may be wrong. This CDR3 spans 15 amino acids. Germline lookup yields CDR1 LNHDA and CDR2 SQIVND (reference sequence). CDR3 sequence: CASGISGTGAYEQYF. In DNA, the CDR3 is TGTGCCAGTGGTATTTCCGGGACAGGGGCCTACGAGCAGTACTTC.

A note on this clonotype: A read error may be the cause here, since a much bigger clone is one base away. The CDR3 carries no conserved terminal phenylalanine or tryptophan, so it likely arises from a read error. The chain combines TRBV20-1 with TRBJ2-1; D is perhaps TRBD2 (5 bases). V was pared by 6 bases and J by 10 bases, with 13 bases between. CDR1 and CDR2 from the germline V gene are DFQATT and SNEGSKA (reference sequence). This CDR3 comprises 11 residues. In DNA form, the CDR3 reads TGCAGTGCCAAGAAGACGGGAGAGCAGTTCCTC. It yields the protein CSAKKTGEQFL.

The V and J genes are TRBV20-1 and TRBJ2-1; 13 bases align to TRBD2. Germline lookup yields CDR1 DFQATT and CDR2 SNEGSKA (reference sequence). The trim removed 6 bases at V and 6 bases at J, leaving 14 bases unmatched. The CDR3 covers 17 residues. The CDR3 nucleotides read TGCAGTGCAACAACTAGCGGGGGGGCCTCCTCTTTCAATGAGCAGTTCTTC. Encoded protein: CSATTSGGASSFNEQFF.

The V and J genes are TRBV28 and TRBJ1-5, with D unresolved. Between the trimmed V and J ends, which lost 4 bases and 2 bases, there was a span of 15 bases. The CDR3 has 16 residues. From germline, CDR1 is MDHEN and CDR2 SYDVKM. The CDR3 DNA is TGTGCCAGCAGTTCCCCCGCGGGGAGGCGCAATCAGCCCCAGCATTTT. It encodes CASSSPAGRRNQPQHF. The entire variable domain, with the rest obtained from reference TRBV28 and TRBJ1-5, is as follows: DVKVTQSSRYLVKRTGEKVFLECVQDMDHENMFWYRQDPGLGLRLIYFSYDVKMKEKGDIPEGYSVSREKKERFSLILESASTNQTSMYLCASSSPAGRRNQPQHFGDGTRLSIL.

This clonotype has more than one count but fewer than ten. This chain joins TRBV7-6 and TRBJ2-5; D is unclear. This CDR3 has 12 residues. The V end was cut by 5 bases, the J end by 2 bases, with 6 bases between. Germline V lookup: CDR1 SGHVS, CDR2 FNYEAQ. This chain's CDR3 is CASSRMQETQYF. The CDR3 DNA is TGTGCCAGCAGCCGCATGCAAGAGACCCAGTACTTC.